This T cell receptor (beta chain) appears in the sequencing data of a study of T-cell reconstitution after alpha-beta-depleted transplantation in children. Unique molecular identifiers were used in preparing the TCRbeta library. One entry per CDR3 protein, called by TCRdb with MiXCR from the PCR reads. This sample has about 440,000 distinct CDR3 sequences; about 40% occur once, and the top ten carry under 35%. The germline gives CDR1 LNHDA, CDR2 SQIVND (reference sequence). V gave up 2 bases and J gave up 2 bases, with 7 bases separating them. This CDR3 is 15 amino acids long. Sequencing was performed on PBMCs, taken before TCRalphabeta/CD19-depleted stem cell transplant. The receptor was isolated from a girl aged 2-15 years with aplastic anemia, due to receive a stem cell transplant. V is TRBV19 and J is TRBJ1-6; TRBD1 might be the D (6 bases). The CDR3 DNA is TGTGCCAGTAGTATACGGACAGCCTATAATTCACCCCTCCACTTT. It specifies CASSIRTAYNSPLHF.